Listed below are T cell receptor beta chains from one sample, sequenced in a study of T cell responses to AZD1222 COVID-19 vaccine. Only in-frame clones appear in the TCRdb table, and some are missing; sequencing was by immunoSEQ multiplex PCR. The sample yields 84,000 or so clones, 70% to 90% seen once. Specimen: peripheral blood, collected on day 0 of MenACWY control vaccination. Every receptor here comes from an adult in good health. Both conserved end residues are part of each CDR3. The D gene is left open where the match is weak. Size is stated for part of the rows, as once, few or many counts, or as a class when the clone is expanded.

j_call d_call v_call clone_size cdr3_aa cdr3_nt
TRBJ1-4 . TRBV4-3 . CASSQHISSISRGPLVELFF TGCGCCAGCAGCCAACATATATCTTCTATAAGTCGGGGCCCCCTGGTTGAACTGTTTTTT
TRBJ1-5 . TRBV18 . CASSPTGGNQPQHF TGTGCCAGCTCACCTACAGGAGGCAATCAGCCCCAGCATTTT
TRBJ1-6 . TRBV18 . CASSPVKGQTPLHF TGTGCCAGCTCACCGGTGAAAGGTCAAACACCCCTCCACTTT
TRBJ2-3 . TRBV9 . CASSVSAARADTQYF TGTGCCAGCAGCGTATCGGCGGCCCGGGCAGATACGCAGTATTTT
TRBJ2-7 . TRBV19 . CASSSDGDGEQYF TGTGCCAGTAGTAGCGACGGGGATGGCGAGCAGTACTTC
TRBJ2-7 . TRBV18 . CASSPDNSYEQYF TGTGCCAGCTCGCCGGACAACTCCTACGAGCAGTACTTC
TRBJ1-3 . TRBV5-6 . CASGATGGNTIYF TGTGCCAGCGGGGCTACGGGGGGAAACACCATATATTTT
TRBJ1-1 . TRBV25-1 . CASSEYGGITEAFF TGTGCCAGCAGTGAATATGGGGGAATCACTGAAGCTTTCTTT
TRBJ1-4 . TRBV18 . CASSQGLNEKLFF TGTGCCAGCTCACAGGGCCTTAATGAAAAACTGTTTTTT
TRBJ2-2 . TRBV9 . CASSVVGAGELFF TGTGCCAGCAGCGTAGTGGGGGCCGGGGAGCTGTTTTTT
TRBJ2-7 . TRBV5-4 . CASRLDFQSSYEQYF TGTGCCAGCAGACTAGACTTCCAGAGCTCCTACGAGCAGTACTTC
TRBJ1-3 . TRBV3-1/TRBV3-2 . CASSLSSGNTIYF TGTGCCAGCAGCCTCTCATCTGGAAACACCATATATTTT
TRBJ1-1 TRBD1 TRBV6-6 . CASSRQGVNTEAFF TGTGCCAGCAGTAGACAGGGAGTGAACACTGAAGCTTTCTTT
TRBJ2-3 . TRBV11-3 . CASSLDPGVDTQYF TGTGCCAGCAGCTTAGATCCCGGAGTTGATACGCAGTATTTT
TRBJ1-4 . TRBV2 . CASSLDLAGELFF TGTGCCAGCAGTCTCGACTTAGCCGGGGAACTGTTTTTT
TRBJ2-1 . TRBV6-2/TRBV6-3 . CASSYSKGPPNEQFF TGTGCCAGCAGTTACTCGAAGGGACCCCCCAATGAGCAGTTCTTC
TRBJ2-1 . TRBV5-5 . CASSLDTKGNEQFF TGTGCCAGCAGCTTGGACACTAAGGGCAATGAGCAGTTCTTC
TRBJ1-4 . TRBV4-3 . CASSQDYTGWTTNEKLFF TGCGCCAGCAGCCAAGATTATACGGGGTGGACAACTAATGAAAAACTGTTTTTT
TRBJ1-1 . TRBV3-1/TRBV3-2 . CASSQGWGGVEAFF TGTGCCAGCAGCCAAGGATGGGGTGGTGTTGAAGCTTTCTTT
TRBJ2-2 . TRBV7-9 . CASSLMGIDTGELFF TGTGCCAGCAGCTTAATGGGGATCGATACCGGGGAGCTGTTTTTT
TRBJ1-2 TRBD1 TRBV27 . CASRGTGPFGYTF TGTGCCAGCCGGGGGACAGGGCCGTTCGGCTACACCTTC
TRBJ2-3 . TRBV5-8 . CASSLGAQYF TGTGCCAGCAGCTTGGGGGCGCAGTATTTT
TRBJ1-4 TRBD1 TRBV3-1/TRBV3-2 . CASADRGVVEKLFF TGTGCCAGCGCGGACAGGGGAGTGGTGGAAAAACTGTTTTTT
TRBJ1-2 . TRBV6-5 . CASSYDGGYTF TGTGCCAGCAGTTACGATGGTGGCTACACCTTC
TRBJ1-2 . TRBV30 once CACGGGPGYTF TGTGCCTGCGGGGGGGGGCCTGGCTACACCTTC
TRBJ1-1 . TRBV19 . CASSIGGNTEAFF TGTGCCAGTAGTATAGGAGGGAACACTGAAGCTTTCTTT
TRBJ1-1 TRBD1 TRBV6-5 . CASKGQGVNTEAFF TGTGCCAGCAAAGGACAGGGGGTGAACACTGAAGCTTTCTTT
TRBJ2-7 TRBD1 TRBV19 once CASSTKATGAGEQYF TGTGCCAGTAGTACAAAAGCGACAGGGGCCGGCGAGCAGTACTTC
TRBJ1-2 TRBD1 TRBV6-5 . CASSSPGTGQNGYTF TGTGCCAGCAGTTCGCCCGGGACAGGGCAGAATGGCTACACCTTC
TRBJ1-2 TRBD1 TRBV7-9 . CASSTGQGLNGYTF TGTGCCAGCAGCACGGGACAGGGGCTCAATGGCTACACCTTC
TRBJ1-1 . TRBV15 . CATSRDRAGRTTEAFF TGTGCCACCAGCAGAGATCGAGCAGGGCGGACCACTGAAGCTTTCTTT
TRBJ2-7 . TRBV11-3 . CASSPLGPITEQYF TGTGCCAGCAGCCCTCTAGGTCCAATAACCGAGCAGTACTTC
TRBJ1-2 . TRBV29-1 . CSVALNYGYTF TGCAGCGTTGCCCTAAACTATGGCTACACCTTC
TRBJ1-2 . TRBV14 . CASSPLPQRPEGYTF TGTGCCAGCAGCCCCCTTCCGCAAAGGCCGGAAGGCTACACCTTC
TRBJ1-3 . TRBV18 . CASSTGLSGNTIYF TGTGCCAGCTCAACAGGGTTATCCGGAAACACCATATATTTT
TRBJ1-5 . TRBV7-2 . CASSLSFGGAQPQHF TGTGCCAGCAGCTTAAGTTTTGGGGGGGCTCAGCCCCAGCATTTT
TRBJ2-7 . TRBV6-5 . CASSYGASGPYEQYF TGTGCCAGCAGTTACGGGGCCTCGGGCCCCTACGAGCAGTACTTC
TRBJ1-1 TRBD1 TRBV3-1/TRBV3-2 . CASSQGWSGTGGFSTEAFF TGTGCCAGCAGCCAAGGGTGGTCCGGGACAGGGGGCTTTAGCACTGAAGCTTTCTTT
TRBJ1-2 . TRBV10-2 . CASRDYGGYTF TGCGCCAGCAGGGACTATGGCGGCTACACCTTC